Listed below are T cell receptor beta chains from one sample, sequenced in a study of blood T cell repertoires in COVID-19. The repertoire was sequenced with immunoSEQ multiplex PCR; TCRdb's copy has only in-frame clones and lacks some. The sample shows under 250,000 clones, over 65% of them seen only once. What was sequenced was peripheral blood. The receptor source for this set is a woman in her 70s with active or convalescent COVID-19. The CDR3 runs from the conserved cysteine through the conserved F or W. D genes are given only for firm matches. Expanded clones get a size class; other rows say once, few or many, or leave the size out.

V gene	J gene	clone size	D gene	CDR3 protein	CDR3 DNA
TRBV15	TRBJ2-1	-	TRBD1	CATSRDPIRTGGWDEQFF	TGTGCCACCAGCAGAGACCCTATCCGGACAGGGGGATGGGATGAGCAGTTCTTC
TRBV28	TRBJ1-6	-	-	CASVRQGGGSPLHF	TGTGCCAGCGTTCGCCAGGGCGGGGGTTCACCCCTCCACTTT
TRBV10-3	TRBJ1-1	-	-	CAISEGGGLNTEAFF	TGTGCCATCAGTGAGGGGGGCGGGCTGAACACTGAAGCTTTCTTT
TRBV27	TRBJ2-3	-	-	CASSLWTTTDTQYF	TGTGCCAGCAGTTTATGGACTACCACAGATACGCAGTATTTT
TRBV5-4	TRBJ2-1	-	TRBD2	CASSLAGLADNEQFF	TGTGCCAGCAGCTTGGCGGGACTAGCGGACAATGAGCAGTTCTTC
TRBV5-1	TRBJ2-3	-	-	CASIHSGNDADTQYF	TGCGCCAGCATACACTCAGGGAATGACGCAGATACGCAGTATTTT
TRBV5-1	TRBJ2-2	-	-	CASSSEVTGELFF	TGCGCCAGCAGCTCCGAGGTAACCGGGGAGCTGTTTTTT
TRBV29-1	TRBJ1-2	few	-	CSVGSTGSVNYGYTF	TGCAGCGTCGGATCTACAGGGTCAGTAAACTATGGCTACACCTTC
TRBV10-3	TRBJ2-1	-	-	CAITTQATSNEQFF	TGTGCCATCACCACTCAAGCGACTAGCAATGAGCAGTTCTTC
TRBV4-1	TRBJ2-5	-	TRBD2	CASSQASRTSGGAGTQYF	TGCGCCAGCAGCCAAGCCTCTCGGACTAGCGGGGGGGCCGGGACCCAGTACTTC
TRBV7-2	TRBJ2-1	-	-	CASSFINYSEQFF	TGTGCCAGCAGCTTTATTAATTACTCTGAGCAGTTCTTC
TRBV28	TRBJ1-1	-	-	CASSLFGKGPNTEAFF	TGTGCCAGCAGTTTATTTGGGAAGGGGCCGAACACTGAAGCTTTCTTT
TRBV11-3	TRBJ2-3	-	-	CASSLDNRRTQYF	TGTGCCAGCAGCTTAGACAACAGGAGAACGCAGTATTTT
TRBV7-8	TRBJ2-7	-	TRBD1	CASRLIPGQGAYEQYF	TGTGCCAGCAGATTAATACCGGGACAGGGGGCCTACGAGCAGTACTTC
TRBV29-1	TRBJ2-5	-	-	CSVVVRDTQETQYF	TGCAGCGTCGTAGTCCGGGACACCCAAGAGACCCAGTACTTC
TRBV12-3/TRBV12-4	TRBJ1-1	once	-	CASNFRETEAFF	TGTGCCAGCAACTTCAGGGAAACTGAAGCTTTCTTT